The present T cell receptor beta chain was sequenced within a study of blood T cell repertoires in COVID-19. Study at large: Acute and convalescent COVID-19 specimens originated in the United States, Italy and Spain.

V lost 2 bases, J lost 5 bases, and 2 bases stayed unmatched. CDR1 is SEHNR and CDR2 is FQNEAQ in the germline V gene (reference sequence). This CDR3 has 13 amino acids. This clone was counted only a few times. Original handling: For nucleated cells, counts were estimated from reference gene primer amplification. Libraries were prepared by immunoSEQ multiplex PCR; TCRdb keeps only in-frame clonotypes and omits some of them. V, J and clone size derive from that table, while D and trimming were established from the DNA sequence. Seen here are 150,000 or so clones, 85% observed once, and the top ten hold about 5.6%.

This clonotype was obtained from a woman aged 45 to 65 with COVID-19, enrolled during active disease. The sequencing input was peripheral blood. This chain links TRBV7-9 with TRBJ2-5; 7 positions agree with TRBD2. The CDR3 loop reads CASSLLGGETQYF. Written as DNA, the CDR3 is TGTGCCAGCAGCTTACTGGGAGGGGAGACCCAGTACTTC.